One sample yielded the 25 T cell receptor beta chains listed below, sequenced in a study of tumor-infiltrating lymphocytes in primary liver carcinoma (dated by TCRdb to the late 2010s). RNA from unsorted whole blood was extracted with TRIzol reagent, and germline DNA was obtained with the DNeasy Blood & Tissue kit. This sample was sequenced with an Illumina HiSeq 2500. Using a constant-region primer and ProtoScript II reverse transcriptase, TCRbeta-specific cDNA was reverse-transcribed from approximately 0.55 ug total RNA. The TCRbeta libraries were prepared through three rounds of nested multiplex PCR following a slightly modified ARM-PCR procedure. Multiplex TRBV1-TRBV30 forward primers and a Cbeta reverse primer were used in the first two PCR rounds, each of which was run for around 10 cycles. TCRdb applied fastp at Q25 and MiXCR to the public reads, then kept only in-frame beta chains. Each entry is one CDR3 protein sequence, shown with its most common DNA and genes. Counted in this sample were about 310,000 distinct CDR3 sequences; approximately 60% of them appeared once. Roughly 9% of the sample belongs to the ten largest clones.

Sequencing used peripheral blood. These receptors came from a man between 35 and 55 years old with primary liver carcinoma and hepatitis B virus infection.

Concerning this clonotype itself: At one of its ends the junction is not consistent with the germline gene, which may arise from a read error. The rearrangement uses TRBV4-1 and TRBJ1-1; 9 bases are shared with TRBD1. The CDR3 totals 17 residues. CDR1 is MGHRA, CDR2 YSYEKL, per germline. The CDR3 loop reads CASSRIGTGRRITETFF. In DNA, the CDR3 is TGCGCCAGCAGCCGGATCGGGACAGGGAGGCGCATCACTGAAACTTTCTTT.

Concerning this clonotype itself: A much larger clonotype is one base distant, so this may be a read error. This chain joins TRBV4-3 and TRBJ2-7; D may be TRBD2 (6 bases). V dropped 0 bases and J dropped 4 bases, with 19 bases sitting between them. The germline V gene encodes CDR1 LGHNA and CDR2 YSLEER. The CDR3 is 17 amino acids. The CDR3 is CASSQDGGSNLRYEQYF. The CDR3 DNA is TGCGCCAGCAGCCAAGACGGAGGGTCCAATTTGAGGTACGAGCAGTACTTC.

To note about this clonotype: One end of the junction is discordant with germline, which a read error may explain. The genes are TRBV7-9 and TRBJ2-3; D gene ambiguous. CDR3 length: 12 residues. Per the germline V gene, CDR1 is SEHNR and CDR2 is FQNEAQ (reference sequence). The CDR3 protein is CASSAREDMQYF. CDR3 in DNA: TGTGCCAGCAGTGCCCGAGAGGATATGCAGTATTTT. The variable domain in full, with the rest retrieved from reference TRBV7-9 and TRBJ2-3, is DTGVSQNPRHKITKRGQNVTFRCDPISEHNRLYWYRQTLGQGPEFLTYFQNEAQLEKSRLLSDRFSAERPKGSFSTLEIQRTEQGDSAMYLCASSAREDMQYFGPGTRLTVL.

As concerns this clonotype: Just one base apart from a much larger clone, this may be a read error. This chain links TRBV29-1 with TRBJ2-2; possible D gene TRBD2, 6 bases. The V gene lost 5 bases and the J gene lost 4 bases, with 14 bases spanning the gap. Germline V gives CDR1 SQVTM, CDR2 ANQGSEA. This CDR3 is 14 amino acids long. This CDR3 is CSVRLDDLTGELFF. The CDR3 nucleotides read TGCAGCGTTCGACTAGATGATCTCACCGGGGAGCTGTTTTTT.

This clonotype was recorded a few times. This chain joins TRBV6-2 or TRBV6-3 and TRBJ2-1, with D maybe TRBD1 (5 bases). This CDR3 is built from 13 residues. The V end lost 7 bases, the J end lost 10 bases, and 17 bases lay between the germline ends. The germline CDR1 and CDR2 sequences are MNHEY and SVGEGT. This CDR3 reads CASTAPPDTEQFF. The CDR3 DNA is TGTGCCAGCACCGCACCGCCGGACACCGAGCAGTTCTTC.

The CDR3 DNA is TGTGCCAGCACCCCGAGTCTAAGTGTCGCTGAAGCTTTCTTT. Translating gives CASTPSLSVAEAFF. The gene calls are TRBV12-3 or TRBV12-4 and TRBJ1-1; D is undetermined. This CDR3 has 14 amino acids. Trimming cost V 7 bases and J 6 bases, with 18 bases left between them.

The V call is TRBV6-1, the J call TRBJ2-7; D possibly corresponds to TRBD1 (5 bases). Germline assignment: CDR1 MNHNS and CDR2 SASEGT. Trimming shortened V by 5 bases and J by 5 bases, and 13 bases separated the two germline ends. The CDR3 totals 13 residues. The CDR3, as DNA: TGTGCCAGCAGTAACCGAGGCAGGGACGAGCAGTACTTC. Encoded protein: CASSNRGRDEQYF.

With regard to this clonotype: The germline gene is not matched at one end of the junction; a read error may be the cause. The J gene is TRBJ1-5, the V gene TRBV6-1, with D unresolved. The germline CDR1 and CDR2 sequences are MNHNS and SASEGT. CDR3 size: 13 residues. CDR3 sequence reads: CASLGYGNQPQHF. The CDR3 coding sequence is TGTGCCAGCCTGGGATATGGCAATCAGCCCCAGCATTTC.

The table lists this clonotype with many counts. The V and J genes are TRBV12-3 or TRBV12-4 and TRBJ2-3; 10 bases fit TRBD2. CDR3 length: 15 amino acids. Trimming cost V 7 bases and J 5 bases; bases outside gene matches: 9. CDR3 in DNA: TGTGCCAGCAACGAAGCGGGAGGGCCAAGAGATACGCAGTATTTT. Translating it yields CASNEAGGPRDTQYF.

This clonotype showed up many times. The chain employs TRBV6-6 and TRBJ2-7; D gene uncertain. Germline lookup yields CDR1 MNHNY and CDR2 SVGAGI (reference sequence). CDR3 length equals 11 residues. Deletions cut 8 bases from V and 7 bases from J, with 12 bases between. As DNA, the CDR3 is TGTGCCAGCTCTCCTTTAGAGGAGCAGTACTTC. Translating gives CASSPLEEQYF.

In regard to this clonotype: A read error may produce the germline difference seen at one junction end. This chain uses TRBV4-3 with TRBJ2-3; maybe TRBD2 (5 bases). This CDR3 is 15 amino acids long. The germline V gene has CDR1 LGHNA and CDR2 YSLEER. The CDR3 loop is CASSLGGSATDTKYF. In DNA form, the CDR3 reads TGCGCCAGCAGCCTCGGAGGTAGCGCCACAGATACGAAGTATTTT.

This clonotype was detected a few times. V gene TRBV28 combines with J gene TRBJ1-4, with D unclear. This CDR3 has 14 amino acids. Per the germline V gene, CDR1 is MDHEN and CDR2 is SYDVKM. Trimming left V 3 bases short and J 3 bases short, with 8 bases between. DNA for the CDR3: TGTGCCAGCAGTTTCAGGATTTCTAATGAAAAACTGTTTTTT. Its translation is CASSFRISNEKLFF.

This chain joins TRBV6-1 and TRBJ2-6, with 11 bases aligning to TRBD2. Unmatched junction bases numbered 6, after V lost 2 bases and J lost 3 bases. CDR3 size: 18 residues. Germline values: CDR1 MNHNS, CDR2 SASEGT. The CDR3 region is CASSETSGRFVGANVLTF. The CDR3 nucleotides read TGTGCCAGCAGTGAAACTAGCGGGAGATTTGTTGGGGCCAACGTCCTGACTTTC.

Note on this clonotype: Since the CDR3 does not end with the conserved phenylalanine or tryptophan, this likely comes from a read error. The CDR3 region has the DNA TGTGCCAGCAGTTGGTGGGGGGATGGAAACACCATATATTCT. Protein: CASSWWGDGNTIYS. This chain uses TRBV6-5 with TRBJ1-3, with D perhaps matching TRBD1 (5 bases). The germline V gene has CDR1 MNHEY and CDR2 SVGAGI. The CDR3 spans 14 residues. With 4 bases removed from V and 3 bases from J, the gap between germline ends came to 10 bases.

About this clonotype: Being one base from a much bigger clone, this may be a read error. V usage is TRBV6-2 or TRBV6-3 and J usage is TRBJ2-1; 7 bases align to TRBD2. There are 14 residues in the CDR3. Germline V gene data show CDR1 as MNHEY and CDR2 as SVGEGT. CDR3 in DNA: TGTACCAGCACCGGGCTAGCGGAAAGAAATGAGCAGTTCTTC. This codes for CTSTGLAERNEQFF.

This rearrangement joins TRBV5-4 to TRBJ2-3, with D unresolved. CDR3 length: 15 residues. V was cut by 0 bases and J by 7 bases, with 15 bases left in between. Germline V CDR1 and CDR2: SGHNT, YYREEE (reference sequence). CDR3 region: CASSLGGDPSNTQYF. For the CDR3, the DNA is TGTGCCAGCAGCTTGGGCGGAGATCCGTCGAATACGCAGTATTTT.

In regard to this clonotype: This could be a read error, since a much larger clone is one nucleotide away. The V and J genes are TRBV12-5 and TRBJ2-3; D call uncertain. The germline V gene encodes CDR1 LGHNT and CDR2 FRNRAP. This CDR3 has 12 residues. Trimming took off 10 bases at V and 6 bases at J, with 14 bases between the two ends. The chain's CDR3 is CATAERWDTQYF. The CDR3 DNA follows: TGTGCTACTGCCGAACGTTGGGATACGCAGTATTTT.

V gene TRBV6-1 combines with J gene TRBJ2-1; a possible D gene is TRBD1 (5 bases). The V end was cut by 7 bases, the J end by 5 bases, with 21 bases between. Germline CDR1 MNHNS, CDR2 SASEGT. This CDR3 contains 16 residues. DNA for the CDR3: TGTGCCAGCACCTGGGGCAGGGCTGACTTGGACAATGAGCAGTTCTTC. It specifies CASTWGRADLDNEQFF.

This chain links TRBV12-3 or TRBV12-4 with TRBJ2-2; D unresolved. V lost 6 bases and J 3 bases, leaving 14 bases between the germline ends. CDR3 length equals 15 residues. The CDR3 sequence: CASSPRSPDTGELFF. In nucleotides, the CDR3 is TGTGCCAGCAGCCCCCGGAGTCCGGACACCGGGGAGCTGTTTTTT.

With respect to this clonotype: This may arise from a read error, as a much more abundant clone is one base away. The J gene is TRBJ1-2, the V gene TRBV29-1; D is uncertain. Germline V gives CDR1 SQVTM, CDR2 ANQGSEA. The CDR3 is 11 residues long. Trimming removed 5 bases at V and 10 bases at J, with 14 bases between. The CDR3 DNA is TGCAGCGTTAGGAGACCACTGGACTACACCTTC. Its translation is CSVRRPLDYTF. Complete variable domain (other parts from reference TRBV29-1 and TRBJ1-2): SAVISQKPSRDICQRGTSLTIQCQVDSQVTMMFWYRQQPGQSLTLIATANQGSEATYESGFVIDKFPISRPNLTFSTLTVSNMSPEDSSIYLCSVRRPLDYTFGSGTRLTVV.

The CDR3 loop is CASKTIAGTGELFF. Written as DNA, the CDR3 is TGCGCCAGCAAGACAATAGCGGGCACCGGGGAGCTGTTTTTT. The chain is built from TRBV5-1 and TRBJ2-2, with 7 nucleotides matching TRBD2. Trimming cost V 6 bases and J 4 bases; bases outside gene matches: 6. The CDR3 is made up of 14 amino acids. Germline loops: CDR1 SGHRS, CDR2 YFSETQ.

Concerning this clonotype: This CDR3 fails to terminate in the conserved phenylalanine or tryptophan, so it likely reflects a read error. The chain couples TRBV4-3 to TRBJ2-7, with 8 bases that match TRBD1. CDR3 length: 20 residues. Looked up from germline, CDR1 is LGHNA and CDR2 is YSLEER. The ends lost 4 bases at V and 2 bases at J; junction bases unmatched: 22. The CDR3 spells CASSPRQRRTGFGVPYEQYL. The DNA for the CDR3 is TGCGCCAGCAGCCCAAGACAGCGTAGGACAGGGTTTGGCGTTCCCTACGAGCAGTACTTA.

Comment on this clonotype: An end of the junction does not agree with germline; a read error may underlie this. This chain connects TRBV15 to TRBJ2-1; no reliable D call. CDR3 length equals 12 residues. CDR1 LNHNV and CDR2 YYDKDF come from the germline V gene (reference sequence). The CDR3: CAISRGLGPPSF. The DNA of the CDR3 is TGTGCCATCAGCAGAGGTTTGGGCCCCCCCTCCTTC.

As concerns this clonotype: Compared with germline, one end of the junction differs, possibly owing to a read error. This chain uses TRBV11-1 with TRBJ2-7, with a possible D match to TRBD2 (5 bases). The CDR3 sequence is 17 residues long. Germline CDR1 SGHAT, CDR2 FQDESV (reference sequence). The CDR3 spells CTSSLGPAGESSYEQYF. In DNA form, the CDR3 reads TGTACCAGCAGTTTAGGGCCGGCGGGTGAAAGCTCCTACGAGCAGTATTTC.

This clonotype was counted once. The chain is built from TRBV5-1 and TRBJ2-1; D may match TRBD1 or TRBD2 (6 bases each). Germline V lookup: CDR1 SGHRS, CDR2 YFSETQ. CDR3 length: 14 residues. V was cut by 7 bases and J by 12 bases, with 23 bases left in between. The CDR3: CASASGGEWSGQFF. As DNA, the CDR3 is TGCGCCAGCGCCTCCGGGGGCGAATGGAGTGGGCAGTTCTTC.